This T cell receptor beta chain was observed in a study of CD8 T cells in acute hepatitis C reinfection. Findings of the study overall: Overrepresentation in the naive pool did not explain the preferential TRBV04 and TRBV06 usage seen in all groups. Regardless of outcome, about a dozen public clonotypes appeared, one using V04-02/J02-02.

This clone came up once. The antigen is undetermined. Assay used: immunoSEQ multiplex PCR; TCRdb lists only in-frame clones, some missing. Of 30,000 to 40,000 clones in the sample, approximately 83% were seen once. As to time point: naive CD8 control sorted from an acute-time-point sample. Surface staining used CD3, CD8 and CD45RO, with dead cells excluded. CDR1 is SGDLS and CDR2 is YYNGEE in the germline V gene. This CDR3 spans 12 amino acids. V lost 4 bases to trimming and J lost 5 bases, with 10 bases between them. This sequence joins TRBV9 and TRBJ2-7; D uncertain. The sequenced sample was naive CD8+ T cells from PBMCs. This receptor was identified in a woman aged 18-35 years who spontaneously cleared hepatitis C infection. In nucleotides, the CDR3 is TGTGCCAGCAGCTCCCTGCCCCACGAGCAGTACTTC. Its translation is CASSSLPHEQYF.